The next 20 T cell receptor beta chains were all read from a single sample in a study of control samples from healthy donors and cancer patients. Libraries were prepared by immunoSEQ multiplex PCR; TCRdb keeps only in-frame clonotypes and omits some of them. The profile shows about 160,000 clones, roughly 95% of them singletons. What was sequenced was blood. The receptors stem from a woman aged 60-75 years in good health.

The chain is built from TRBV18 and TRBJ1-1, with TRBD1 identical over 10 bases. The CDR3 is made up of 15 amino acids. Germline loops: CDR1 KGHSH, CDR2 LQKENI. Trimming took 4 bases from V and 5 from J; bases not matched to a gene: 7. CDR3 region: CASSQSGTGVTEAFF. For the CDR3, the DNA is TGTGCCAGCTCACAATCCGGGACAGGGGTAACTGAAGCTTTCTTT.

J is TRBJ2-5 and V is TRBV5-4; tentatively, D is TRBD1 or TRBD2 (6 bases each). V shed 0 bases and J shed 2 bases, with 11 bases lying between them. CDR1 and CDR2 from the germline V gene are SGHNT and YYREEE (reference sequence). The CDR3 consists of 15 residues. CDR3 region: CASSLGGTKQETQYF. The CDR3 DNA reads as TGTGCCAGCAGCTTGGGCGGGACAAAACAAGAGACCCAGTACTTC.

This rearrangement joins TRBV7-2 to TRBJ1-1; D not certain. The V and J ends lost 5 bases and 1 base respectively, with 14 bases between them. Germline loops: CDR1 SGHTA, CDR2 FQGNSA. The CDR3 spans 15 residues. Here the CDR3 DNA reads TGTGCCAGCAGCCCCCGGTTCGTTCAGAACACTGAAGCTTTCTTT. It is translated as CASSPRFVQNTEAFF.

The J gene is TRBJ2-2, the V gene TRBV4-2; D is ambiguous. This CDR3 spans 15 amino acids. Trimming pared 5 bases from V and 0 bases from J, leaving 10 bases between. Germline V gene lookup returns CDR1 LGHNA and CDR2 YNFKEQ. CDR3 sequence (DNA): TGTGCCAGCAGCGGAGATCTCTCGAACACCGGGGAGCTGTTTTTT. It encodes CASSGDLSNTGELFF.

This rearrangement joins TRBV29-1 to TRBJ1-2, with TRBD1 matching over 8 bases. The CDR3 contains 14 residues. The V and J ends lost 3 bases and 4 bases, in that order; junction bases with no gene match: 7. Germline V gene lookup returns CDR1 SQVTM and CDR2 ANQGSEA. In DNA form, the CDR3 reads TGCAGCGTTGATCTGACAGGGGCCTTCTATGGCTACACCTTC. The encoded protein is CSVDLTGAFYGYTF.

This chain links TRBV10-1 with TRBJ1-1, with a tentative D call TRBD1 (5 bases). CDR3 length: 14 residues. CDR1 is WNHNN and CDR2 is SYGVQD in the germline V gene (reference sequence). The V gene lost 4 bases and the J gene lost 4 bases, with 13 bases spanning the gap. This CDR3 reads CASSARGVGTEAFF. As DNA, the CDR3 is TGCGCCAGCAGTGCGAGGGGAGTCGGCACTGAAGCTTTCTTT.

This chain joins TRBV7-9 and TRBJ2-3, with D maybe TRBD1 (5 bases). The V end lost 2 bases, the J end lost 6 bases, and 18 bases lay between the germline ends. CDR1 is SEHNR and CDR2 is FQNEAQ in the germline V gene (reference sequence). The CDR3 loop spans 16 amino acids. CDR3 DNA: TGTGCCAGCAGCTTATCTCCAGGGTTGGGGCTTGATACGCAGTATTTT. It yields the protein CASSLSPGLGLDTQYF.

The table lists this clone with a count of one. The genes are TRBV2 and TRBJ1-5; the D is unclear. The CDR3 has 15 amino acids. The V and J ends lost 6 bases and 1 base respectively, with 13 bases between them. CDR1 SNHLY and CDR2 FYNNEI come from the germline V gene. The CDR3 coding sequence is TGTGCCAGCAGGGCTCGAGGGTTGAGCAATCAGCCCCAGCATTTT. Translated, it gives CASRARGLSNQPQHF.

The chain couples TRBV6-1 to TRBJ1-1; perhaps TRBD1 as D (5 bases). V was shortened by 5 bases and J by 0 bases, with 13 bases between the two germline ends. This CDR3 has 15 residues. CDR1 is MNHNS, CDR2 SASEGT, per germline. The CDR3 sequence: CASSIPGLLNTEAFF. As DNA, the CDR3 is TGTGCCAGCAGTATTCCGGGGCTGCTGAACACTGAAGCTTTCTTT.

The rearrangement links TRBV4-2 to TRBJ2-2; D gene uncertain. Per germline, CDR1 LGHNA and CDR2 YNFKEQ. This CDR3 has 15 amino acids. V was cut by 1 base and J by 0 bases, with 6 bases left in between. CDR3 sequence: CASSQVAPNTGELFF. The CDR3 coding sequence is TGTGCCAGCAGCCAAGTGGCGCCGAACACCGGGGAGCTGTTTTTT.

The chain carries TRBV5-1 and TRBJ2-5; a weak D match, TRBD2 (5 bases). Germline assignment: CDR1 SGHRS and CDR2 YFSETQ. This CDR3 contains 14 residues. The ends were cut back, 0 bases at V and 4 bases at J, with 10 bases in the middle. Written as DNA, the CDR3 is TGCGCCAGCAGCTTGGTACTAGATGGAGAGACCCAGTACTTC. It codes for CASSLVLDGETQYF.

The DNA for the CDR3 is TGCGCCAGCAGCTCCAGGGACTTGAACTCCTACAATGAGCAGTTCTTC. It yields the protein CASSSRDLNSYNEQFF. The chain links TRBV5-1 to TRBJ2-1; possibly TRBD2 for D (6 bases). Trimming took off 3 bases at V and 0 bases at J, with 13 bases between the two ends. The CDR3 is 16 residues long. CDR1 and CDR2 from the germline V gene are SGHRS and YFSETQ. The full variable domain, with the rest looked up from reference TRBV5-1 and TRBJ2-1, is KAGVTQTPRYLIKTRGQQVTLSCSPISGHRSVSWYQQTPGQGLQFLFEYFSETQRNKGNFPGRFSGRQFSNSRSEMNVSTLELGDSALYLCASSSRDLNSYNEQFFGPGTRLTVL.

V usage is TRBV5-1 and J usage is TRBJ2-7; 8 bases line up with TRBD1. The CDR3 consists of 14 residues. Trimming cost V 3 bases and J 2 bases; bases outside gene matches: 4. CDR1 SGHRS and CDR2 YFSETQ come from the germline V gene. The CDR3 loop is CASSWTGWTYEQYF. The CDR3 DNA reads as TGCGCCAGCAGCTGGACAGGGTGGACCTACGAGCAGTACTTC.

The CDR3 sequence is CASSPRWQDSYNSPLHF. The CDR3 region has the DNA TGTGCCAGCTCACCACGGTGGCAGGACTCCTATAATTCACCCCTCCACTTT. This chain uses TRBV18 with TRBJ1-6; no clear D gene. CDR3 length: 17 residues. The V end was cut by 1 base, the J end by 0 bases, with 10 bases between. Germline-derived CDR1 and CDR2 are KGHSH and LQKENI.

The V call is TRBV19, the J call TRBJ1-5, with 9 bases lining up with TRBD1. The CDR3 contains 16 residues. From germline, CDR1 is LNHDA and CDR2 SQIVND (reference sequence). With 1 base clipped from V and 5 bases from J, the junction kept 6 bases outside the gene matches. The CDR3 coding sequence is TGTGCCAGTAGTATAGTTGGGACAGGGACTTATCAGCCCCAGCATTTT. Its translation: CASSIVGTGTYQPQHF.

The V and J genes are TRBV6-2 or TRBV6-3 and TRBJ1-2; 9 nucleotides align to TRBD1. J was trimmed by 8 bases and V by 5 bases; bases with no gene match: 9. Germline CDR1 MNHEY, CDR2 SVGEGT. The CDR3 loop spans 14 amino acids. This chain's CDR3 is CASSQSGQGLGYTF. The CDR3 region has the DNA TGTGCCAGCAGTCAATCGGGACAGGGATTGGGCTACACCTTC.

The rearrangement links TRBV19 to TRBJ1-4, with D perhaps TRBD1 (6 bases). The CDR3 loop spans 19 amino acids. CDR1 LNHDA and CDR2 SQIVND come from the germline V gene (reference sequence). V was pared by 1 base and J by 0 bases, with 18 bases between. The DNA for the CDR3 is TGTGCCAGTAGTATAGGGTGGGACAAATCCCCTTCAACTAATGAAAAACTGTTTTTT. Residues: CASSIGWDKSPSTNEKLFF.

This sequence joins TRBV15 and TRBJ1-4; 8 positions agree with TRBD1. Germline CDR1 and CDR2: LNHNV and YYDKDF (reference sequence). The CDR3 totals 17 residues. The V and J ends lost 4 bases and 0 bases, in that order; junction bases with no gene match: 7. In nucleotides, the CDR3 is TGTGCCACCAGCACCACCTGGACAGGGACAACTAATGAAAAACTGTTTTTT. It yields the protein CATSTTWTGTTNEKLFF.

In regard to this clone: No conserved phenylalanine or tryptophan is present at the end of the CDR3, so a read error is the likely explanation. V usage is TRBV7-2 and J usage is TRBJ1-6, with TRBD1 identical over 7 bases. The CDR3 extends over 18 amino acids. Germline values: CDR1 SGHTA, CDR2 FQGNSA. J lost 0 bases, V lost 2 bases, and 7 bases had no gene match. The CDR3: CASSLRTGKSSYNSPLHL. The CDR3 bases are TGTGCCAGCAGCTTAAGGACAGGCAAAAGCTCCTATAATTCACCCCTCCACCTT.

This clone was recorded a few times. The same CDR3 can be traced to other DNA sequences in this sample. The CDR3 nucleotides are TGTGCCAGCAGTGTTGAGACCCAGTACTTC. Translating gives CASSVETQYF. The V gene is TRBV2, the J gene TRBJ2-5; D unresolved. The CDR3 runs 10 residues. Germline V lookup: CDR1 SNHLY, CDR2 FYNNEI. V lost 4 bases and J 5 bases, leaving 2 bases between the germline ends.